This TCR beta chain was sequenced for a study of cytomegalovirus exposure and HLA in healthy donors. TCRdb's table, derived via immunoSEQ multiplex PCR, lists solely in-frame clones and lacks some. In the table there are about 280,000 clones, 88% of which are singletons. The length of the CDR3 is 17 residues. CDR1 and CDR2 from the germline V gene are SNHLY and FYNNEI. The V and J ends lost 2 bases and 3 bases, in that order; junction bases with no gene match: 8. The chain couples TRBV2 to TRBJ2-3, with 10 bases matching TRBD2. The sample was PBMCs. The clonotype originates from a woman between 18 and 29 years old in good health and CMV-seronegative. The CDR3 DNA reads as TGTGCCAGCAGTGAAAAGCTAGCGGGAGCGGAGACAGATACGCAGTATTTT. This sequence encodes CASSEKLAGAETDTQYF.